These 8 T cell receptor beta chains were all obtained from the same sample, sequenced in a study of control samples from healthy donors and cancer patients. Generated by immunoSEQ multiplex PCR, the TCRdb table keeps only in-frame clones and is missing some. Here the sample spans roughly 170,000 clones, 85% to 95% being singletons. What was sequenced was blood. All receptors derive from a man aged 18 to 29 in good health.

The chain has TRBV7-3 and TRBJ2-5; tentative D call: TRBD1 (6 bases). The CDR3 contains 17 residues. Trimming cost V 5 bases and J 1 base, with 20 bases left between them. The germline V gene encodes CDR1 SGHTA and CDR2 FQGTGA. CDR3 sequence: CASSPEPLQGSQETQYF. CDR3 DNA: TGTGCCAGCAGCCCCGAACCTCTACAGGGCTCCCAAGAGACCCAGTACTTC.

This chain joins TRBV29-1 and TRBJ2-7; TRBD1 might be the D (7 bases). Germline values: CDR1 SQVTM, CDR2 ANQGSEA. CDR3 length: 12 residues. Deletions cut 7 bases from V and 2 bases from J, with 12 bases between. Here the CDR3 reads CSATGRTYEQYF. The CDR3 DNA follows: TGCAGCGCGACAGGGAGGACCTACGAGCAGTACTTC.

The chain couples TRBV19 to TRBJ1-1; D is uncertain. The germline V and J ends were trimmed by 9 bases and 5 bases, with 16 bases remaining between them. The CDR3 sequence is 13 residues long. Germline-derived CDR1 and CDR2 are LNHDA and SQIVND (reference sequence). The CDR3 DNA is TGTGCCAGACCCGGGCCCCGGTGGACTGAAGCTTTCTTT. It encodes CARPGPRWTEAFF.

The CDR3 is CSVEARGAGSSYEQYF. The CDR3 region has the DNA TGCAGCGTTGAAGCTCGTGGGGCAGGGAGCTCCTACGAGCAGTACTTC. V and J are TRBV29-1 and TRBJ2-7; TRBD1 or TRBD2 may be the D gene (5 bases each). Germline CDR1 reads SQVTM; CDR2 reads ANQGSEA. The CDR3 sequence is 16 residues long. V was shortened by 1 base and J by 0 bases, with 16 bases between the two germline ends.

This sequence joins TRBV6-5 and TRBJ2-7; D is ambiguous. The length of the CDR3 is 15 residues. V lost 2 bases, J lost 0 bases, and 11 bases lay in between. Germline CDR1 and CDR2: MNHEY and SVGAGI. The CDR3 DNA follows: TGTGCCAGCAGTTACGGTGGGTACACCTCCTACGAGCAGTACTTC. This encodes CASSYGGYTSYEQYF.

This clone has a single count. V and J are TRBV19 and TRBJ2-1; 12 bases match TRBD1. This CDR3 spans 13 amino acids. V was pared by 6 bases and J by 8 bases, with 2 bases of the junction left unmatched. The germline CDR1 and CDR2 sequences are LNHDA and SQIVND (reference sequence). The CDR3 DNA reads TGTGCCAGTAGCGGGACAGGGGGCCATGAGCAGTTCTTC. Translation: CASSGTGGHEQFF.

The chain employs TRBV12-3 or TRBV12-4 and TRBJ1-2; no definite D call. The CDR3 sequence is 12 residues long. Trimming removed 7 bases at V and 6 bases at J, with 12 bases between. CDR3 bases: TGTGCCAGCAAGTACTCCAGGCATGGCTACACCTTC. This sequence encodes CASKYSRHGYTF.

The chain recombines TRBV5-1 with TRBJ1-1; a weak D match, TRBD1 (5 bases). This CDR3 has 14 amino acids. CDR1 SGHRS and CDR2 YFSETQ come from the germline V gene. V lost 5 bases to trimming and J lost 6 bases, with 17 bases between them. CDR3 DNA sequence: TGCGCCAGCAGTACTTTTGGGGCGGCCGCTGAAGCTTTCTTT. Encoded protein: CASSTFGAAAEAFF. Drawing the rest from reference TRBV5-1 and TRBJ1-1, the complete variable domain is KAGVTQTPRYLIKTRGQQVTLSCSPISGHRSVSWYQQTPGQGLQFLFEYFSETQRNKGNFPGRFSGRQFSNSRSEMNVSTLELGDSALYLCASSTFGAAAEAFFGQGTRLTVV.